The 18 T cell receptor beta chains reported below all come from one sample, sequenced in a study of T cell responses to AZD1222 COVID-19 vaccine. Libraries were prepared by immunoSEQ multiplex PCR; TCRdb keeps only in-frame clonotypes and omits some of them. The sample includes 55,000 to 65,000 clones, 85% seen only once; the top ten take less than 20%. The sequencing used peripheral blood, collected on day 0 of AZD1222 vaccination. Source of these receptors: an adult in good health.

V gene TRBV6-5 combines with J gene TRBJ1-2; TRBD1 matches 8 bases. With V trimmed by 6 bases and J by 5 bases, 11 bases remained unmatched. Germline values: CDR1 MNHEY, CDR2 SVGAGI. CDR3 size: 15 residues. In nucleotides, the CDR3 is TGTGCCAGCAGGACAGGGGTCGGCACTGGATATGGCTACACCTTC. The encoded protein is CASRTGVGTGYGYTF.

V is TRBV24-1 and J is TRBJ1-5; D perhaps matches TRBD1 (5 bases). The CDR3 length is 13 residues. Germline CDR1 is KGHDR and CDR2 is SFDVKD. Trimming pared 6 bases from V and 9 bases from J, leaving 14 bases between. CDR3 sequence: CATSFGGGGPQHF. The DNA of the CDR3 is TGTGCCACCAGTTTCGGTGGGGGTGGGCCCCAGCATTTT.

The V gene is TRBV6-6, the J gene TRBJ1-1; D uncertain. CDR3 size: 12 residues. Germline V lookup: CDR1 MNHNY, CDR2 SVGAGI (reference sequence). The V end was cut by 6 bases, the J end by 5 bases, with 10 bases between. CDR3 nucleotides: TGTGCCAGCAGACCCAAGGGAACTGAAGCTTTCTTT. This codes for CASRPKGTEAFF.

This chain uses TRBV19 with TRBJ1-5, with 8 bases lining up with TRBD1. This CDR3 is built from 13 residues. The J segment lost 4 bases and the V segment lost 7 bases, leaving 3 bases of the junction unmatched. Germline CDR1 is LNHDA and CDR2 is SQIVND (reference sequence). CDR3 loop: CASNWDRNQPQHF. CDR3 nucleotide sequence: TGTGCCAGTAATTGGGACAGGAATCAGCCCCAGCATTTT.

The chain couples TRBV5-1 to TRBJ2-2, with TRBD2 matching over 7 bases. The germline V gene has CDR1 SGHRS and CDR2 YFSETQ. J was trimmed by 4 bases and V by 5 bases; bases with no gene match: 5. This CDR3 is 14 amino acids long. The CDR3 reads CASRAAGVTGELFF. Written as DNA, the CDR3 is TGCGCCAGCAGGGCGGCGGGAGTCACCGGGGAGCTGTTTTTT.

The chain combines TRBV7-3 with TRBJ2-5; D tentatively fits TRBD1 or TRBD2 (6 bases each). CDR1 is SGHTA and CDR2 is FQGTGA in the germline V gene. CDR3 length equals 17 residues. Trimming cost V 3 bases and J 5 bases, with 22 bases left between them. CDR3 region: CASSFRASRGVAETQYF. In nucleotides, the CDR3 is TGTGCCAGCAGCTTCCGAGCATCTAGGGGGGTCGCCGAGACCCAGTACTTC.

CDR3: CASSQGGGYGQPQHF. As DNA, the CDR3 is TGTGCCAGCAGCCAAGGAGGGGGTTACGGCCAGCCCCAGCATTTT. The V and J genes are TRBV3-1 (or the pseudogene TRBV3-2) and TRBJ1-5, with a tentative D call TRBD1 (6 bases). The CDR3 spans 15 residues. The ends were cut back, 1 base at V and 7 bases at J, with 14 bases in the middle. From germline, CDR1 is LGHDT and CDR2 YNNKEL (reference sequence).

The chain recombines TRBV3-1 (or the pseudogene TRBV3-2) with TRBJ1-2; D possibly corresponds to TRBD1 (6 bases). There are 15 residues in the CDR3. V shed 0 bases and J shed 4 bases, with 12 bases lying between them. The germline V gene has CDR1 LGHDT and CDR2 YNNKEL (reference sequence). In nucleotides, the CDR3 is TGTGCCAGCAGCCAAGACAGGGGATTTAGCTATGGCTACACCTTC. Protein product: CASSQDRGFSYGYTF.

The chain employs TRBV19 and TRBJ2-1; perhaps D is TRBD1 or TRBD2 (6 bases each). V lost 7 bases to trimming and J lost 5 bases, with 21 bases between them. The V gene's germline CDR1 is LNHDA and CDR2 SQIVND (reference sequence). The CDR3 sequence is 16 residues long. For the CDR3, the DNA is TGTGCCAGTATGGGACTGAAGGGGGTACAGGACAATGAGCAGTTCTTC. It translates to CASMGLKGVQDNEQFF. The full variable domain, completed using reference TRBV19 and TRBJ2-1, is DGGITQSPKYLFRKEGQNVTLSCEQNLNHDAMYWYRQDPGQGLRLIYYSQIVNDFQKGDIAEGYSVSREKKESFPLTVTSAQKNPTAFYLCASMGLKGVQDNEQFFGPGTRLTVL.

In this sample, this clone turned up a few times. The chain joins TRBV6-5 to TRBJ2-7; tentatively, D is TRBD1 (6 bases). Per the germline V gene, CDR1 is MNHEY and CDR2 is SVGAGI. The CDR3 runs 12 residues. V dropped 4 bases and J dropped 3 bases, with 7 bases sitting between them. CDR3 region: CASSLGGYEQYF. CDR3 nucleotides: TGTGCCAGCAGTTTAGGGGGCTACGAGCAGTACTTC.

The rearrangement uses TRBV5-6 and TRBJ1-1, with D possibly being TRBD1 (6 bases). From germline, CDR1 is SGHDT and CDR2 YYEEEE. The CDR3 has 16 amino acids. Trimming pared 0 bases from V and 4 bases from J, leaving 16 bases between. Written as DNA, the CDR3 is TGTGCCAGCAGCTTGGTAGGGGGACGAACGGGCACTGAAGCTTTCTTT. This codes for CASSLVGGRTGTEAFF.

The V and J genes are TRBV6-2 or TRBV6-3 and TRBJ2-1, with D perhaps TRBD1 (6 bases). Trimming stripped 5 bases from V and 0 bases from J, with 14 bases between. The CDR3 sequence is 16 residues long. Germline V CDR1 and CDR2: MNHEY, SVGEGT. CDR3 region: CASSQMQGSSYNEQFF. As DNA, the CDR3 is TGTGCCAGCAGTCAAATGCAGGGGAGCTCCTACAATGAGCAGTTCTTC.

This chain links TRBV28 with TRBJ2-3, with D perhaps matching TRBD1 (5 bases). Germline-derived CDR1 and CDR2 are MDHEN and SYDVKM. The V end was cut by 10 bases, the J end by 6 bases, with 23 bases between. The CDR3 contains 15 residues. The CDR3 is CATREGSIEQDTQYF. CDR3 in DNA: TGTGCCACCAGGGAAGGGTCTATCGAACAGGATACGCAGTATTTT. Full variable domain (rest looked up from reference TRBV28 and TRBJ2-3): DVKVTQSSRYLVKRTGEKVFLECVQDMDHENMFWYRQDPGLGLRLIYFSYDVKMKEKGDIPEGYSVSREKKERFSLILESASTNQTSMYLCATREGSIEQDTQYFGPGTRLTVL.

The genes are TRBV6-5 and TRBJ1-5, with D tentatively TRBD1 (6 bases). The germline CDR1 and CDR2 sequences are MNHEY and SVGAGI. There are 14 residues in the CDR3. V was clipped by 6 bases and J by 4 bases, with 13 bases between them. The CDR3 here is CASSRGADNQPQHF. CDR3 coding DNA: TGTGCCAGCAGCCGGGGGGCAGATAATCAGCCCCAGCATTTT.

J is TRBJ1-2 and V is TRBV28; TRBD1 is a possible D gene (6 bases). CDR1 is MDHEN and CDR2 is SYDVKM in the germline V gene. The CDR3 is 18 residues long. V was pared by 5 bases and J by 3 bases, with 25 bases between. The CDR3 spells CASSAQWGNRATDYGYTF. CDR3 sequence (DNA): TGTGCCAGCAGTGCACAATGGGGGAACAGGGCCACAGACTATGGCTACACCTTC.

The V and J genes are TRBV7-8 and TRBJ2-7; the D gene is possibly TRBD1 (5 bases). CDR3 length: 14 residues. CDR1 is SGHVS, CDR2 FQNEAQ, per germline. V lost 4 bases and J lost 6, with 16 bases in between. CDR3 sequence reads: CASSSHSGYSEQYF. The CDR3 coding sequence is TGTGCCAGCAGCTCACACTCAGGGTATAGCGAGCAGTACTTC.

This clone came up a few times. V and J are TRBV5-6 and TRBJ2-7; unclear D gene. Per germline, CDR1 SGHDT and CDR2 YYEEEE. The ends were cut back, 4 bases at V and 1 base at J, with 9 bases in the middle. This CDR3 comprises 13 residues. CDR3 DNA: TGTGCCAGCAGCCCCCAGCGATCCTACGAGCAGTACTTC. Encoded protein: CASSPQRSYEQYF.

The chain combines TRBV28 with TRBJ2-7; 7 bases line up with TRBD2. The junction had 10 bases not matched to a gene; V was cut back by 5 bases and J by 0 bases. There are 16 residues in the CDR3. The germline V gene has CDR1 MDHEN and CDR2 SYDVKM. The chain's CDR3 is CASSGGNGGNSYEQYF. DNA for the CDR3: TGTGCCAGCAGTGGAGGTAACGGGGGGAACTCCTACGAGCAGTACTTC. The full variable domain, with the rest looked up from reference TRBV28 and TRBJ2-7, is DVKVTQSSRYLVKRTGEKVFLECVQDMDHENMFWYRQDPGLGLRLIYFSYDVKMKEKGDIPEGYSVSREKKERFSLILESASTNQTSMYLCASSGGNGGNSYEQYFGPGTRLTVT.